This T cell receptor beta chain was found in a study of T cell responses to AZD1222 COVID-19 vaccine. In germline, CDR1 is LNHDA, CDR2 SQIVND (reference sequence). V trimming: 9 bases; J trimming: 0 bases; junction bases outside the gene matches: 3. This CDR3 contains 15 residues. The table lists this clone with a few counts. Pooling covered second doses at about 4 or about 12 weeks. Assay: immunoSEQ multiplex PCR; the TCRdb copy retains only in-frame clones and omits some. The table has 150,000 to 200,000 clones, 88% seen once; the top ten hold roughly 12%. The receptor was derived from an adult who received the AZD1222 COVID-19 vaccine. V gene TRBV19 combines with J gene TRBJ1-6; 9 nucleotides line up with TRBD1. The sample consisted of peripheral blood, taken 28 days after the second AZD1222 dose. The CDR3, as DNA: TGTGCCAGCTCGGACAGGGGCTCCTATAATTCACCCCTCCACTTT. Translated, it gives CASSDRGSYNSPLHF.